These 27 T cell receptor beta chains were sequenced from one sample in a study of blood T cell repertoires in COVID-19. The table came from immunoSEQ multiplex PCR; TCRdb's copy has only in-frame clones and leaves some out. The data show under 500,000 clones, 70% to 90% seen once. The sample was PBMCs or T cells enriched from blood (not recorded which). Receptor source: a young woman with acute COVID-19.

This clone was detected once. This rearrangement joins TRBV2 to TRBJ1-1, with 7 bases aligning to TRBD1. V dropped 3 bases and J dropped 6; count of bases not matched to a gene: 7. From germline, CDR1 is SNHLY and CDR2 FYNNEI. This CDR3 region has 14 residues. The DNA of the CDR3 is TGTGCCAGCAGTGACCTGACAGGGTTCTCTGAAGCTTTCTTT. This codes for CASSDLTGFSEAFF.

The V and J genes are TRBV3-1 (or the pseudogene TRBV3-2) and TRBJ2-5; a weak D match, TRBD2 (6 bases). This CDR3 has 14 residues. Trimming shortened V by 1 base and J by 4 bases, and 10 bases separated the two germline ends. CDR1 and CDR2 from the germline V gene are LGHDT and YNNKEL (reference sequence). CDR3 nucleotides: TGTGCCAGCAGCCAAGTTAGGAGGGCAGAGACCCAGTACTTC. Its protein product is CASSQVRRAETQYF.

J is TRBJ1-5 and V is TRBV4-2, with D unclear. The CDR3 is 16 residues long. From germline, CDR1 is LGHNA and CDR2 YNFKEQ. V was pared by 1 base and J by 3 bases, with 13 bases between. CDR3 loop: CASSQVQARDNQPQHF. The CDR3 coding sequence is TGTGCCAGCAGCCAAGTCCAGGCCCGAGACAATCAGCCCCAGCATTTT.

This sequence joins TRBV10-2 and TRBJ1-5; D might be TRBD1 (5 bases). Germline CDR1 and CDR2: WSHSY and SAAADI. V dropped 5 bases and J dropped 3 bases, with 8 bases sitting between them. CDR3 length: 13 amino acids. CDR3 DNA sequence: TGCGCCAGCAGTCGACAGACCAATCAGCCCCAGCATTTT. Translating it yields CASSRQTNQPQHF.

This chain connects TRBV29-1 to TRBJ1-4, with 12 bases aligning to TRBD1. V shed 7 bases and J 5 bases; nucleotides not matched to a gene: 2. Per the germline V gene, CDR1 is SQVTM and CDR2 is ANQGSEA. The CDR3 consists of 13 residues. Here the CDR3 reads CSGGQGANEKLFF. CDR3 nucleotide sequence: TGCAGCGGGGGACAGGGGGCGAATGAAAAACTGTTTTTT.

The chain combines TRBV6-5 with TRBJ2-2; D gene uncertain. This CDR3 contains 15 residues. Trimming left V 2 bases short and J 0 bases short, with 7 bases between. Germline CDR1 MNHEY, CDR2 SVGAGI. The CDR3 DNA is TGTGCCAGCAGTTACCAGACAACGAACACCGGGGAGCTGTTTTTT. Its protein is CASSYQTTNTGELFF.

Here the CDR3 DNA reads TGTGCCAGTACCAAAGGGACAGGGGCCAGTGGCTACACCTTC. This encodes CASTKGTGASGYTF. This sequence joins TRBV19 and TRBJ1-2; 10 bases map to TRBD1. V trimming: 7 bases; J trimming: 7 bases; junction bases outside the gene matches: 9. Per germline, CDR1 LNHDA and CDR2 SQIVND (reference sequence). The CDR3 has 14 residues.

The chain links TRBV11-2 to TRBJ2-3; D unresolved. V lost 5 bases and J lost 10, with 10 bases in between. The V gene's germline CDR1 is SGHAT and CDR2 FQNNGV. CDR3 length: 11 residues. The CDR3 region is CASSVRSAQYF. The DNA for the CDR3 is TGTGCCAGCAGCGTCAGGTCTGCGCAGTATTTT.

The gene calls are TRBV11-2 and TRBJ2-7, with 9 nucleotides matching TRBD1. Germline-derived CDR1 and CDR2 are SGHAT and FQNNGV. The CDR3 runs to 14 residues. V was clipped by 4 bases and J by 7 bases; unmatched bases: 8. The CDR3 region has the DNA TGTGCCAGCAGCTCCCGGGACAGGGACGGGGAGCAGTACTTC. It yields the protein CASSSRDRDGEQYF.

The rearrangement links TRBV7-3 to TRBJ1-1; no clear D. Per the germline V gene, CDR1 is SGHTA and CDR2 is FQGTGA. Trimming stripped 2 bases from V and 3 bases from J, with 7 bases between. This CDR3 contains 13 residues. Here the CDR3 reads CASSLAGYTEAFF. CDR3 DNA: TGTGCCAGCAGCTTAGCGGGCTACACTGAAGCTTTCTTT.

This chain links TRBV19 with TRBJ1-6, with D tentatively TRBD1 (5 bases). The CDR3 sequence is 15 residues long. V was trimmed by 2 bases and J by 7 bases, leaving 12 bases between them. Germline CDR1 is LNHDA and CDR2 is SQIVND (reference sequence). CDR3: CASSIKGQANSPLHF. The CDR3 DNA follows: TGTGCCAGTAGTATAAAGGGGCAGGCCAATTCACCCCTCCACTTT.

The V gene is TRBV18, the J gene TRBJ2-7, with 11 positions matching TRBD2. CDR1 and CDR2 from the germline V gene are KGHSH and LQKENI. With 5 bases clipped from V and 4 bases from J, the junction kept 7 bases outside the gene matches. The CDR3 runs 15 residues. The CDR3 DNA reads as TGTGCCAGCTCAGGTACTAGCGGGAGCTCGTACGAGCAGTACTTC. As protein: CASSGTSGSSYEQYF.

Only a few counts were recorded for this clone. The V gene is TRBV19, the J gene TRBJ1-1; tentative D call: TRBD1 (6 bases). CDR1 is LNHDA, CDR2 SQIVND, per germline (reference sequence). This CDR3 has 17 residues. The germline V and J ends were trimmed by 7 bases and 1 base, with 22 bases remaining between them. This chain's CDR3 is CASILSVGTPGNTEAFF. As DNA, the CDR3 is TGTGCCAGTATCCTATCTGTAGGGACACCAGGGAACACTGAAGCTTTCTTT.

This sequence joins TRBV20-1 and TRBJ1-5, with TRBD1 matching over 9 bases. The V segment lost 3 bases and the J segment 6 bases; nucleotides outside the gene matches: 6. This CDR3 spans 14 amino acids. Germline CDR1 reads DFQATT; CDR2 reads SNEGSKA (reference sequence). The CDR3 region is CSASWGTGSQPQHF. For the CDR3, the DNA is TGCAGTGCTAGTTGGGGGACAGGGAGTCAGCCCCAGCATTTT.

The sample holds one count of this clone. V usage is TRBV7-2 and J usage is TRBJ2-7; D may be TRBD1 (5 bases). V was trimmed by 0 bases and J by 2 bases, leaving 14 bases between them. This CDR3 comprises 16 residues. Germline loops: CDR1 SGHTA, CDR2 FQGNSA. The CDR3 sequence is CASSLAFVGETYEQYF. The CDR3 DNA sequence: TGTGCCAGCAGCTTAGCGTTTGTAGGGGAAACCTACGAGCAGTACTTC.

The chain has TRBV19 and TRBJ1-4; D is undetermined. The CDR3 is 16 amino acids. V dropped 5 bases and J dropped 1 base, with 14 bases sitting between them. Per germline, CDR1 LNHDA and CDR2 SQIVND (reference sequence). The CDR3 DNA sequence: TGTGCCAGTAGTCCTGGAGGGAGAGTAACTAATGAAAAACTGTTTTTT. It codes for CASSPGGRVTNEKLFF.

This chain connects TRBV7-8 to TRBJ2-2, with 13 bases identical to TRBD2. The V gene's germline CDR1 is SGHVS and CDR2 FQNEAQ. With 3 bases clipped from V and 7 bases from J, the junction kept 8 bases outside the gene matches. This CDR3 comprises 17 residues. CDR3 sequence: CASSFRGLAGLGGELFF. Here the CDR3 DNA reads TGTGCCAGCAGCTTTCGGGGACTAGCGGGACTGGGCGGGGAGCTGTTTTTT.

This chain joins TRBV9 and TRBJ2-7, with 8 bases matching TRBD2. The CDR3 is made up of 14 amino acids. Unmatched junction bases numbered 6, after V lost 4 bases and J lost 3 bases. The germline CDR1 and CDR2 sequences are SGDLS and YYNGEE. In nucleotides, the CDR3 is TGTGCCAGCAGCCCTCAAGCGGGAGTCTACGAGCAGTACTTC. Its protein product is CASSPQAGVYEQYF.

V gene TRBV19 combines with J gene TRBJ2-1, with 12 bases matching TRBD2. The CDR3 totals 15 residues. V shed 5 bases, J shed 4 bases, and the junction held 3 bases outside the gene matches. The germline V gene encodes CDR1 LNHDA and CDR2 SQIVND (reference sequence). The CDR3 spells CASSPTSGGYNEQFF. The CDR3 DNA is TGTGCCAGTAGTCCAACTAGCGGGGGGTACAATGAGCAGTTCTTC.

The chain has TRBV4-1 and TRBJ2-1; 13 bases match TRBD2. V lost 2 bases and J lost 4; bases outside the gene matches: 5. This CDR3 is built from 17 residues. Germline V gives CDR1 MGHRA, CDR2 YSYEKL. The DNA for the CDR3 is TGCGCCAGCAGCCAACCGGGACTAGCGGGAAAATACAATGAGCAGTTCTTC. It codes for CASSQPGLAGKYNEQFF.

This chain joins TRBV4-1 and TRBJ2-5, with 8 positions matching TRBD1. Trimming removed 1 base from V and 8 bases from J; junction bases left unmatched: 6. The CDR3 has 14 residues. Germline-derived CDR1 and CDR2 are MGHRA and YSYEKL. CDR3 bases: TGCGCCAGCAGCCAAGCAGGGGGCGCCCCCACCCAGTACTTC. This gives the protein CASSQAGGAPTQYF.

The rearrangement joins TRBV5-1 to TRBJ2-1, with a weak D call TRBD2 (7 bases). V gave up 3 bases and J gave up 8 bases, with 18 bases separating them. This CDR3 is 15 amino acids long. The germline CDR1 and CDR2 sequences are SGHRS and YFSETQ. CDR3 amino acids: CASSSIEGGPDEQFF. In DNA, the CDR3 is TGCGCCAGCAGCTCGATTGAGGGGGGGCCCGATGAGCAGTTCTTC.

The gene calls are TRBV5-1 and TRBJ2-1; 8 bases fit TRBD1. The CDR3 contains 15 residues. Germline CDR1 is SGHRS and CDR2 is YFSETQ. V gave up 2 bases and J gave up 2 bases; unmatched junction bases: 3. The CDR3 sequence: CASSLGDRPYNEQFF. As DNA, the CDR3 is TGCGCCAGCAGCTTAGGGGACAGGCCCTACAATGAGCAGTTCTTC.

The chain is built from TRBV30 and TRBJ1-2, with 11 bases fitting TRBD1. This CDR3 has 16 amino acids. CDR1 GTSNPN and CDR2 SVGIG come from the germline V gene (reference sequence). V dropped 2 bases and J dropped 4; count of bases not matched to a gene: 9. CDR3 sequence (DNA): TGTGCCTGGAGTCAACCGGACAGGGGGCCGACCTATGGCTACACCTTC. It specifies CAWSQPDRGPTYGYTF.

The V and J genes are TRBV13 and TRBJ2-7; D is unresolved. CDR1 is PRHDT, CDR2 FYEKMQ, per germline (reference sequence). V shed 2 bases and J shed 3 bases, with 5 bases lying between them. The CDR3 has 12 residues. CDR3 protein: CASSLRGYEQYF. The CDR3 coding sequence is TGTGCCAGCAGCTTACGAGGCTACGAGCAGTACTTC.

The chain couples TRBV10-3 to TRBJ2-2, with 10 bases aligning to TRBD2. CDR3 length equals 14 residues. The V gene end was trimmed by 7 bases and the J gene end by 5 bases; junction bases not matched to a gene: 4. Germline-derived CDR1 and CDR2 are ENHRY and SYGVKD. CDR3 region: CAITSGSRTGELFF. In DNA, the CDR3 is TGTGCCATCACTAGCGGGAGTAGGACCGGGGAGCTGTTTTTT.

This sequence joins TRBV5-1 and TRBJ2-4; possibly TRBD2 for D (5 bases). Germline CDR1 SGHRS, CDR2 YFSETQ. The CDR3 spans 16 residues. V was shortened by 4 bases and J by 0 bases, with 14 bases between the two germline ends. CDR3: CASSPIGEIAKNIQYF. The CDR3 nucleotides are TGCGCCAGCAGCCCAATTGGGGAGATAGCCAAAAACATTCAGTACTTC.